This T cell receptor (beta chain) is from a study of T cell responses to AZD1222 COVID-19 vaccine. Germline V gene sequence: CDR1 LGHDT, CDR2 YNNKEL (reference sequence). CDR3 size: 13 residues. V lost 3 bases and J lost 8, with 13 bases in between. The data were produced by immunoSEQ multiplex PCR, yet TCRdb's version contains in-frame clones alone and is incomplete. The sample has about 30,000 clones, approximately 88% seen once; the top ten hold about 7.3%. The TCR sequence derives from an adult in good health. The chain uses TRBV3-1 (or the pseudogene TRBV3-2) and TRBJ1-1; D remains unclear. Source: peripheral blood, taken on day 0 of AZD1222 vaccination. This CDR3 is CASSHSPEKEAFF. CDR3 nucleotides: TGTGCCAGCAGCCACTCCCCGGAGAAGGAAGCTTTCTTT.